This entry lists 22 T cell receptor beta chains sequenced from one sample in a study of cytomegalovirus exposure and HLA in healthy donors (dated 2017 in TCRdb). The library was produced with the immunoSEQ multiplex PCR assay. The table was pulled from immuneACCESS by TCRdb, which kept in-frame rearrangements only. Such tables lose some clones; where checked, under half of the loss comes from unresolved V genes, and the rest has no known cause. The sample records 250,000 to 400,000 clones, roughly 87% of which are singletons. The ten largest clones add up to over 0.9% of the sample. The sequencing sample was made of PBMCs. These receptors were taken from a man younger than 45 in good health and CMV-seronegative.

The chain employs TRBV7-8 and TRBJ1-4; 7 bases fit TRBD1. V lost 1 base and J lost 3; bases outside the gene matches: 2. This CDR3 spans 15 amino acids. Germline assignment: CDR1 SGHVS and CDR2 FQNEAQ. The DNA of the CDR3 is TGTGCCAGCAGCTTAGGGACAGGTTCTAATGAAAAACTGTTTTTT. Residues: CASSLGTGSNEKLFF.

This chain uses TRBV2 with TRBJ2-5, with a tentative D call TRBD2 (5 bases). The CDR3 consists of 15 residues. Looked up from germline, CDR1 is SNHLY and CDR2 is FYNNEI. V was clipped by 7 bases and J by 6 bases, with 21 bases between them. The DNA for the CDR3 is TGTGCCAGCATATCCGGGATGGTCACTATTCAGACCCAGTACTTC. Residues: CASISGMVTIQTQYF. Filled out from reference TRBV2 and TRBJ2-5, the complete variable domain reads EPEVTQTPSHQVTQMGQEVILRCVPISNHLYFYWYRQILGQKVEFLVSFYNNEISEKSEIFDDQFSVERPDGSNFTLKIRSTKLEDSAMYFCASISGMVTIQTQYFGPGTRLLVL.

The rearrangement links TRBV7-9 to TRBJ2-5; no clear D gene. CDR1 SEHNR and CDR2 FQNEAQ come from the germline V gene (reference sequence). V was pared by 5 bases and J by 1 base, with 14 bases between. The CDR3 consists of 15 residues. The CDR3 DNA is TGTGCCAGCAGCCGCCGAGCGCAGTCCCAAGAGACCCAGTACTTC. Translation: CASSRRAQSQETQYF.

The chain links TRBV10-2 to TRBJ1-2; D may be TRBD1 (6 bases). V lost 3 bases and J 8 bases, leaving 22 bases between the germline ends. The CDR3 spans 16 residues. CDR1 and CDR2 from the germline V gene are WSHSY and SAAADI. The CDR3 reads CASSDYHESGGGGYTF. As DNA, the CDR3 is TGCGCCAGCAGTGATTATCACGAGTCTGGGGGCGGCGGCTACACCTTC.

The chain joins TRBV11-2 to TRBJ2-3; the D gene is possibly TRBD1 (5 bases). The V and J ends lost 5 bases and 6 bases respectively, with 15 bases between them. The CDR3 spans 14 residues. CDR1 and CDR2 (germline): SGHAT, FQNNGV. The CDR3 DNA is TGTGCCAGCAGCGCCCGACTGGGGCCCGATACGCAGTATTTT. This sequence encodes CASSARLGPDTQYF.

This sequence joins TRBV6-1 and TRBJ2-7; possibly TRBD1 for D (6 bases). The CDR3 covers 15 residues. Germline values: CDR1 MNHNS, CDR2 SASEGT. Trimming stripped 1 base from V and 4 bases from J, with 14 bases between. The CDR3 region is CASSEGPRTEYEQYF. The CDR3 region has the DNA TGTGCCAGCAGTGAAGGCCCCCGGACAGAGTACGAGCAGTACTTC.

This chain joins TRBV11-2 and TRBJ1-1, with D tentatively TRBD1 (5 bases). Germline CDR1 SGHAT, CDR2 FQNNGV. The CDR3 contains 15 residues. V was trimmed by 4 bases and J by 3 bases, leaving 15 bases between them. The CDR3 is CASSSRQTRDTEAFF. The DNA for the CDR3 is TGTGCCAGCAGCTCACGACAGACTAGGGACACTGAAGCTTTCTTT.

CDR3 in amino acids: CASSVSDLTEAFF. The CDR3 DNA reads TGCGCCAGCAGTGTTTCGGACTTAACTGAAGCTTTCTTT. The V and J genes are TRBV10-1 and TRBJ1-1; D is unresolved. V was trimmed by 4 bases and J by 5 bases, leaving 11 bases between them. Germline CDR1 reads WNHNN; CDR2 reads SYGVQD (reference sequence). CDR3 length: 13 residues.

About this clone itself: At the DNA level, this CDR3 is encoded by other sequences in the same sample as well. V gene TRBV7-2 combines with J gene TRBJ2-7; 9 bases line up with TRBD1. There are 14 residues in the CDR3. V was pared by 4 bases and J by 1 base, with 2 bases of the junction left unmatched. Germline V lookup: CDR1 SGHTA, CDR2 FQGNSA. The CDR3 DNA reads as TGTGCCAGCAGCTCGGACAGGGGTTCCTACGAGCAGTACTTC. This translates into CASSSDRGSYEQYF.

This CDR3 is CSVDRAMNTEAFF. DNA for the CDR3: TGCAGCGTTGACAGAGCGATGAACACTGAAGCTTTCTTT. The genes are TRBV29-1 and TRBJ1-1; D gene ambiguous. Germline V gene lookup returns CDR1 SQVTM and CDR2 ANQGSEA. There are 13 residues in the CDR3. V was clipped by 3 bases and J by 0 bases, with 8 bases between them.

The rearrangement links TRBV4-1 to TRBJ2-5; a possible D gene is TRBD2 (5 bases). This CDR3 spans 14 amino acids. CDR1 and CDR2 (germline): MGHRA, YSYEKL. V was pared by 0 bases and J by 5 bases, with 10 bases between. The DNA of the CDR3 is TGCGCCAGCAGCCAAGAAGTGTCTAGCGAGACCCAGTACTTC. This codes for CASSQEVSSETQYF.

The rearrangement joins TRBV5-4 to TRBJ2-1, with D perhaps matching TRBD1 (5 bases). V was cut by 1 base and J by 5 bases, with 7 bases left in between. Germline V gene data show CDR1 as SGHNT and CDR2 as YYREEE (reference sequence). This CDR3 comprises 13 residues. This CDR3 reads CASSLSRDNEQFF. The DNA for the CDR3 is TGTGCCAGCAGCTTGAGCAGGGACAATGAGCAGTTCTTC.

This rearrangement joins TRBV27 to TRBJ2-2; TRBD1 matches 10 bases. CDR1 is MNHEY and CDR2 is SMNVEV in the germline V gene (reference sequence). The J segment lost 5 bases and the V segment lost 5 bases, leaving 5 bases of the junction unmatched. The CDR3 has 15 residues. The CDR3 sequence: CASSLTGGTTGELFF. The CDR3 region has the DNA TGTGCCAGCAGTCTGACAGGGGGCACGACCGGGGAGCTGTTTTTT.

The chain couples TRBV11-2 to TRBJ2-1; 9 bases match TRBD2. J was trimmed by 3 bases and V by 3 bases; bases with no gene match: 6. The germline gives CDR1 SGHAT, CDR2 FQNNGV. The CDR3 has 16 residues. Written as DNA, the CDR3 is TGTGCCAGCAGCTTTCGGAGGCGGGGGGGCTACAATGAGCAGTTCTTC. Translated, it gives CASSFRRRGGYNEQFF.

The chain recombines TRBV6-1 with TRBJ2-5; 8 bases fit TRBD2. The CDR3 totals 13 residues. Per germline, CDR1 MNHNS and CDR2 SASEGT. The ends lost 7 bases at V and 5 bases at J; junction bases unmatched: 6. The DNA for the CDR3 is TGTGCCAGCATCCGAGTAGCGGGGGAGACCCAGTACTTC. Its translation: CASIRVAGETQYF.

The rearrangement links TRBV5-6 to TRBJ2-7; TRBD1 agrees at 7 bases. V shed 0 bases, J shed 2 bases, and the junction held 2 bases outside the gene matches. The CDR3 extends over 14 amino acids. Germline CDR1 is SGHDT and CDR2 is YYEEEE. In DNA form, the CDR3 reads TGTGCCAGCAGCTTGGGGGACAGCGCCTACGAGCAGTACTTC. Its translation: CASSLGDSAYEQYF.

The rearrangement uses TRBV18 and TRBJ2-7; the match to TRBD2 covers 14 bases. The CDR3 totals 19 residues. V gave up 3 bases and J gave up 0 bases; unmatched junction bases: 10. Germline CDR1 KGHSH, CDR2 LQKENI. The CDR3 DNA sequence: TGTGCCAGCTCACCTCCGGGACTAGCGGGGGCCGCAGCCTCCTACGAGCAGTACTTC. This translates into CASSPPGLAGAAASYEQYF.

The J gene is TRBJ1-2, the V gene TRBV7-2; D is perhaps TRBD1 (5 bases). Looked up from germline, CDR1 is SGHTA and CDR2 is FQGNSA. There are 14 residues in the CDR3. Between the trimmed V and J ends, which lost 5 bases and 0 bases, there was a span of 10 bases. CDR3 residues: CASSLATANYGYTF. In DNA, the CDR3 is TGTGCCAGCAGCCTGGCGACAGCTAACTATGGCTACACCTTC. Full variable domain (outside the CDR3, taken from reference TRBV7-2 and TRBJ1-2): GAGVSQSPSNKVTEKGKDVELRCDPISGHTALYWYRQSLGQGLEFLIYFQGNSAPDKSGLPSDRFSAERTGGSVSTLTIQRTQQEDSAVYLCASSLATANYGYTFGSGTRLTVV.

V usage is TRBV6-6 and J usage is TRBJ2-2, with TRBD1 as a possible D gene (5 bases). V was cut by 8 bases and J by 4 bases, with 11 bases left in between. The CDR3 spans 13 residues. Germline lookup yields CDR1 MNHNY and CDR2 SVGAGI (reference sequence). CDR3 nucleotides: TGTGCCAGCCAGGGATTGGGCACCGGGGAGCTGTTTTTT. Its protein product is CASQGLGTGELFF.

The V and J genes are TRBV6-1 and TRBJ2-1, with 8 nucleotides matching TRBD2. The germline V gene encodes CDR1 MNHNS and CDR2 SASEGT. J gave up 8 bases and V 10 bases, and 10 bases lay outside the gene matches. The CDR3 is made up of 13 amino acids. This CDR3 reads CATTGGPADEQFF. CDR3 sequence (DNA): TGTGCCACCACGGGGGGGCCGGCCGATGAGCAGTTCTTC.

The chain links TRBV15 to TRBJ2-7; D is perhaps TRBD1 (6 bases). V was pared by 2 bases and J by 0 bases, with 11 bases between. This CDR3 has 15 residues. Germline V gives CDR1 LNHNV, CDR2 YYDKDF (reference sequence). DNA for the CDR3: TGTGCCACCAGCAGATCAGGGGCGAACTCCTACGAGCAGTACTTC. This translates into CATSRSGANSYEQYF.

The genes are TRBV11-2 and TRBJ2-7; a weak D match, TRBD2 (6 bases). V was pared by 0 bases and J by 4 bases, with 10 bases between. Per germline, CDR1 SGHAT and CDR2 FQNNGV. This CDR3 comprises 14 residues. In nucleotides, the CDR3 is TGTGCCAGCAGCTTAGAGAATCGGGGGTACGAGCAGTACTTC. Protein product: CASSLENRGYEQYF.